The T cell receptor beta chain described here comes from a study of T cell responses to AZD1222 COVID-19 vaccine. Regarding the study as a whole: With two AZD1222 doses given, Spike-specific TCR breadth and depth both rose.

Pooling was applied to second doses at about 4 or about 12 weeks. TCRdb's table, derived via immunoSEQ multiplex PCR, lists solely in-frame clones and lacks some. The sample consists of some 73,000 clones, about 88% of them appearing once. Worth noting for this clone: What it recognizes is unknown.

This CDR3 comprises 13 residues. Germline-derived CDR1 and CDR2 are SGHNT and YYREEE (reference sequence). V gave up 4 bases and J gave up 7 bases; unmatched junction bases: 6. The clonotype comes from an adult who received the AZD1222 COVID-19 vaccine. The material sequenced was peripheral blood, taken 28 days after the second AZD1222 dose. The chain joins TRBV5-4 to TRBJ1-1; 8 bases map to TRBD1. This chain's CDR3 is CASSPGGPLEAFF. The CDR3 DNA is TGTGCCAGCAGCCCAGGGGGCCCACTTGAAGCTTTCTTT.